This TCR beta chain was captured in a study of shared clonotypes between healthy human individuals. Study-wide context: Three plates each covered CD4 naive and memory; CD8 naive two, CD8 memory one.

Germline V CDR1 and CDR2: SEHNR, FQNEAQ (reference sequence). CDR3 size: 16 residues. Losses at the gene ends were 6 bases for V and 4 bases for J; bases not matched to a gene: 10. The protocol was immunoSEQ multiplex PCR, while the TCRdb copy is restricted to in-frame clones and leaves out a portion. The sample yields 2 million to 3 million clones, approximately 93% seen once. The chain uses TRBV7-9 and TRBJ2-2, with 8 positions matching TRBD1. Sequenced sample: naive CD4+ T cells from PBMCs. The sample's subset: CD45RA+ positively selected. The receptor was isolated from a man between 18 and 35 years old in good health. Some clones in this sample may be carry-over from other donors' samples. CDR3: CASRKSGGAGTGELFF. The CDR3 DNA reads as TGTGCCAGCAGGAAATCAGGGGGCGCGGGCACCGGGGAGCTGTTTTTT.